The clone carrying this T cell receptor (beta chain) was counted a single time. Alongside a J-beta primer mix, a sample-barcoded 5' primer served in a second PCR lasting roughly 7 to 11 cycles. Per-sample output comprised a minimum of 3 million paired-end reads containing CDR3. TCRdb passed the 5' RACE reads through MiXCR, listing each CDR3 protein once. The sample comprises about a million distinct CDR3 sequences, about 53% of which are singletons, and about a fifth rests with the top ten. The sample is drawn from a study of blood T cells in healthy people across ages. Study context: Template switching retrieved approximately one barcoded beta molecule for each two T cells.

The V gene's germline CDR1 is SGHRS and CDR2 YFSETQ. This CDR3 is 16 amino acids long. The V and J ends lost 0 bases and 1 base respectively, with 13 bases between them. The source of this sequence is a woman aged 55-75 years in good health. This chain links TRBV5-1 with TRBJ1-1; D uncertain. Specimen: blood. The CDR3 DNA follows: TGCGCCAGCAGCTTGGGGACCGGTACGGCGAACACTGAAGCTTTCTTT. Translation gives CASSLGTGTANTEAFF.